The clone carrying this T cell receptor beta chain was recorded at least ten times. Its cognate antigen is unknown. This sample was included in a study of T cells after yellow fever vaccination. Looked up from germline, CDR1 is SGHNT and CDR2 is YYREEE (reference sequence). Between the trimmed V and J ends, which lost 1 base and 2 bases, there was a span of 11 bases. The CDR3 totals 15 residues. Study findings and constraints: The CD4 and CD8 compartments had a small share of their clonotypes in common. Most clones from primary vaccination were detected again post-booster (about 95% CD4, 70% to 90% CD8). Weaker in magnitude, the secondary response showed a faster peak on day 5 versus 15.

TCRdb re-derived calls from the 5' RACE reads in MiXCR, one entry per CDR3 protein. The table records fewer than 350,000 distinct CDR3 sequences, 3.5% to 5% of them present only once. Sequenced here: PBMCs, sampled 15 days after the yellow fever booster vaccination. The chain links TRBV5-4 to TRBJ2-3; D gene unclear. This TCR came from a man aged 18 to 30 who received the YFV17D yellow fever vaccine. The CDR3 DNA sequence: TGTGCCAGCAGCTTGAGTTTGCAGTACACAGATACGCAGTATTTT. Translating gives CASSLSLQYTDTQYF.